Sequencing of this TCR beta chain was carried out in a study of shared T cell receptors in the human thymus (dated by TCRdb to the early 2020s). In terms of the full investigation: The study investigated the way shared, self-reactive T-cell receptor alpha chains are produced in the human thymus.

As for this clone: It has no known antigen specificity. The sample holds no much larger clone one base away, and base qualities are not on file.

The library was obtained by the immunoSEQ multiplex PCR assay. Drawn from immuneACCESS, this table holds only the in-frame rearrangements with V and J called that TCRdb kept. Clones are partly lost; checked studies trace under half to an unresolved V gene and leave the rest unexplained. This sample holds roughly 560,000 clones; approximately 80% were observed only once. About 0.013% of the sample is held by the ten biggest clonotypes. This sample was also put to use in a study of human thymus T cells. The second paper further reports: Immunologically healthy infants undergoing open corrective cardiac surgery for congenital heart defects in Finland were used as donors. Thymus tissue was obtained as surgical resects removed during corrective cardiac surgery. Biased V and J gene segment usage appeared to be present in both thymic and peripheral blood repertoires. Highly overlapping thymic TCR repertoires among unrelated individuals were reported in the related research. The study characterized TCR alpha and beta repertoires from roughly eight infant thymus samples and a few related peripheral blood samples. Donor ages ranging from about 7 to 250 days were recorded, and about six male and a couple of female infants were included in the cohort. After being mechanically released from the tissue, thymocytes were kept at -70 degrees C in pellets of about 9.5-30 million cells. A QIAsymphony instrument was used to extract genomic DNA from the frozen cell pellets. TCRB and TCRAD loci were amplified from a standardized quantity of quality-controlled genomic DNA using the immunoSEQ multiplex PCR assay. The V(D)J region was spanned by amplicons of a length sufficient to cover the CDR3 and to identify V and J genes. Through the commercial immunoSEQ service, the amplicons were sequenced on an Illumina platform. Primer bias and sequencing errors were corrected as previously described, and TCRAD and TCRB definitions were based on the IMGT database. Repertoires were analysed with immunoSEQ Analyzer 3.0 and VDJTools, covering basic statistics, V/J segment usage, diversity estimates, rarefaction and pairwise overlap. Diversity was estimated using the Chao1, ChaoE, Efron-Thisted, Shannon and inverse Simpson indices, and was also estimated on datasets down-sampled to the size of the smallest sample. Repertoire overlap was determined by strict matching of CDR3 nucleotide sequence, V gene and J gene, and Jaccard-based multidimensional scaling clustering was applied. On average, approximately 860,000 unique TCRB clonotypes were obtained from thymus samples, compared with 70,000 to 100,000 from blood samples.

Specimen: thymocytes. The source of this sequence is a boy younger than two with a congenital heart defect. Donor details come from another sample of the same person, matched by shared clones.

The nucleotides read TGCGCCAGCAGCCAAGTGGGGGACTCTAGCACAGATACGCAGTATTTT. It translates to CASSQVGDSSTDTQYF. Recombination joined TRBV4-1 with TRBJ2-3, with a tentative D gene TRBD2 over 6 matching bases. CDR1 and CDR2 are drawn from the germline V gene: MGHRA, YSYEKL. The CDR3 has 16 amino acids, counting the end cysteine and phenylalanine. The retained sequence is limited to the CDR3, 48 bases, with the frame set at the first base. V is clipped by 1 base and J by 0 bases, and the sequence between their germline boundaries is 11 bases long.